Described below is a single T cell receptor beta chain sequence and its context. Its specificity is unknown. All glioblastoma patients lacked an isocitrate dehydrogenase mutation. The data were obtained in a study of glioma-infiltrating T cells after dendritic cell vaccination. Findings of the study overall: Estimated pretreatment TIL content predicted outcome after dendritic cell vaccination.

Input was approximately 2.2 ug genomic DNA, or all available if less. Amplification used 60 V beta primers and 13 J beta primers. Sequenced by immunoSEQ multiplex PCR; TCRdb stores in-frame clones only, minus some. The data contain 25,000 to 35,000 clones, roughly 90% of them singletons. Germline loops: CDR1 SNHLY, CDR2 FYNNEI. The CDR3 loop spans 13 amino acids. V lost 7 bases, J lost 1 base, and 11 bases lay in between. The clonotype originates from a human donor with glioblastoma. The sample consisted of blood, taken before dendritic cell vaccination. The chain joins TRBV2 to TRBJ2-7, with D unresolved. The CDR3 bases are TGTGCCAGCATCCCCGGAGCATCCTACGAGCAGTACTTC. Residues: CASIPGASYEQYF.